The 16 T cell receptor beta chains presented below share a single source sample, sequenced in a study of beta chain features in type 1 diabetes. The whole isolated RNA underwent reverse transcription, so sequencing captured expressed TCRB transcripts. TCRdb keeps only in-frame clones here, not all; method: immunoSEQ multiplex PCR. Altogether approximately 200,000 clones are present, over 8.5% being singletons, with the ten largest covering under 0.035%. What was sequenced was naive CD4+ T cells from blood. Receptors were obtained from a woman aged 18 to 35 in good health.

The V call is TRBV28, the J call TRBJ2-7; D gene uncertain. V gave up 5 bases and J gave up 5 bases, with 19 bases separating them. Germline CDR1 is MDHEN and CDR2 is SYDVKM. The CDR3 runs to 15 residues. The CDR3 here is CASSGSPRRFHEQYF. The CDR3 DNA is TGTGCCAGCAGTGGCTCCCCCCGCAGGTTCCACGAGCAGTACTTC.

This clone was seen only a few times. The rearrangement links TRBV6-1 to TRBJ2-3, with 9 positions matching TRBD2. After removal of 9 bases from V and 3 bases from J, the junction contained 7 bases not matched to a gene. CDR3 size: 14 residues. Germline lookup yields CDR1 MNHNS and CDR2 SASEGT. DNA for the CDR3: TGTGCCAGTAGCGGGGGCCCCAGGACAGATACGCAGTATTTT. This gives the protein CASSGGPRTDTQYF.

This chain links TRBV4-1 with TRBJ2-5; TRBD1 matches at 12 bases. Judging by the DNA end, TRBJ2-7 fits better; the J call may be wrong. The length of the CDR3 is 15 residues. CDR1 is MGHRA, CDR2 YSYEKL, per germline. CDR3 sequence: CASSQPGQGAYEQYF. CDR3 DNA: TGCGCCAGCAGCCAACCGGGACAGGGGGCTTACGAGCAGTACTTC.

This clone came up a few times. J is TRBJ2-3 and V is TRBV29-1; TRBD2 aligns across 9 bases. Trimming removed 6 bases from V and 6 bases from J; junction bases left unmatched: 13. CDR1 is SQVTM and CDR2 is ANQGSEA in the germline V gene. CDR3 length: 15 amino acids. The CDR3 is CSVPGVAGVLDTQYF. Written as DNA, the CDR3 is TGCAGCGTCCCGGGGGTAGCGGGAGTCTTGGATACGCAGTATTTT.

This chain links TRBV5-1 with TRBJ1-1; D uncertain. Germline CDR1 and CDR2: SGHRS and YFSETQ. The CDR3 spans 15 residues. V was shortened by 0 bases and J by 0 bases, with 9 bases between the two germline ends. CDR3 coding DNA: TGCGCCAGCAGCTTGGATCAGGTGGTGAACACTGAAGCTTTCTTT. Its protein product is CASSLDQVVNTEAFF.

The genes are TRBV5-4 and TRBJ1-1; the match to TRBD1 covers 9 bases. The V gene end was trimmed by 5 bases and the J gene end by 4 bases; junction bases not matched to a gene: 6. Germline V lookup: CDR1 SGHNT, CDR2 YYREEE (reference sequence). The CDR3 has 14 residues. The CDR3 nucleotides are TGTGCCAGCAGAAAACAGGGGGCGTTCACTGAAGCTTTCTTT. The encoded protein is CASRKQGAFTEAFF.

This clone was seen only a few times. The J gene is TRBJ1-2, the V gene TRBV4-1; a possible D gene is TRBD1 (5 bases). This CDR3 is built from 18 residues. V was shortened by 2 bases and J by 2 bases, with 21 bases between the two germline ends. Germline assignment: CDR1 MGHRA and CDR2 YSYEKL. This CDR3 reads CASSQYSGIQLENYGYTF. The CDR3, as DNA: TGCGCCAGCAGCCAATATTCAGGGATACAACTCGAAAACTATGGCTACACCTTC.

The chain is built from TRBV18 and TRBJ1-6; the D is unclear. Per germline, CDR1 KGHSH and CDR2 LQKENI. With 6 bases removed from V and 4 bases from J, the gap between germline ends came to 22 bases. This CDR3 region has 18 residues. The CDR3 reads CASSQLRGESGYNSPLHF. The CDR3 coding sequence is TGTGCCAGCTCCCAATTGCGAGGTGAATCGGGATATAATTCACCCCTCCACTTT.

V is TRBV11-1 and J is TRBJ2-4, with D possibly TRBD2 on 6 matching bases. Germline CDR1 is SGHAT and CDR2 is FQDESV (reference sequence). V dropped 1 base and J dropped 1 base, with 11 bases sitting between them. The CDR3 has 16 residues. In nucleotides, the CDR3 is TGTGCCAGCAGCTTAGGAGGGACTGGGGCCAAAAACATTCAGTACTTC. Translation: CASSLGGTGAKNIQYF.

This clone has a handful of counts. The chain employs TRBV5-4 and TRBJ2-5, with D possibly TRBD1 on 6 matching bases. V lost 2 bases, J lost 5 bases, and 10 bases lay in between. This CDR3 spans 13 amino acids. In germline, CDR1 is SGHNT, CDR2 YYREEE (reference sequence). CDR3 region: CASSLQGEETQYF. The CDR3 nucleotides read TGTGCCAGCAGCTTACAGGGTGAGGAGACCCAGTACTTC.

The chain employs TRBV15 and TRBJ1-1; a weak D match, TRBD1 (6 bases). Germline V gives CDR1 LNHNV, CDR2 YYDKDF (reference sequence). Trimming cost V 5 bases and J 10 bases, with 14 bases left between them. The CDR3 is 12 amino acids. The CDR3 is CATSAGATLAFF. The CDR3 DNA reads as TGTGCCACCAGCGCGGGGGCGACTTTAGCTTTCTTT. Using reference TRBV15 and TRBJ1-1 for the parts outside the CDR3, the full variable domain is DAMVIQNPRYQVTQFGKPVTLSCSQTLNHNVMYWYQQKSSQAPKLLFHYYDKDFNNEADTPDNFQSRRPNTSFCFLDIRSPGLGDTAMYLCATSAGATLAFFGQGTRLTVV.

This clone has only a few counts. This chain joins TRBV2 and TRBJ2-5; D is ambiguous. The CDR3 has 12 amino acids. Germline CDR1 reads SNHLY; CDR2 reads FYNNEI. Trimming left V 6 bases short and J 3 bases short, with 8 bases between. The CDR3 sequence is CASRRSKETQYF. DNA of the CDR3: TGTGCCAGCAGGCGAAGTAAAGAGACCCAGTACTTC.

A few counts support this clone. The chain carries TRBV6-1 and TRBJ2-3, with TRBD1 matching 9 bases. Germline trimming cut 6 bases from V and 6 bases from J; bases unmatched to any gene: 7. The germline V gene has CDR1 MNHNS and CDR2 SASEGT. This CDR3 is built from 14 residues. CDR3 sequence reads: CASSRTGDTDTQYF. The CDR3 nucleotides read TGTGCCAGCAGCCGGACAGGGGATACGGATACGCAGTATTTT.

CDR3 DNA sequence: TGTGCCAGCAGCTCGCGGGCGGACTCCTACGAGCAGTACTTC. Protein product: CASSSRADSYEQYF. This chain links TRBV5-4 with TRBJ2-7; possible D gene TRBD2, 5 bases. Germline V CDR1 and CDR2: SGHNT, YYREEE (reference sequence). Trimming stripped 3 bases from V and 0 bases from J, with 10 bases between. The CDR3 extends over 14 amino acids.

In its sample, this clone was seen a few times. At the DNA level, this CDR3 is encoded by other sequences in the same sample as well. The CDR3 protein is CASSLAGGSSYNEQFF. DNA of the CDR3: TGCGCCAGCAGCTTGGCCGGGGGGAGCTCCTACAATGAGCAGTTCTTC. The rearrangement joins TRBV5-1 to TRBJ2-1, with 7 positions matching TRBD2. J gave up 0 bases and V 0 bases, and 3 bases lay outside the gene matches. The CDR3 loop spans 16 amino acids. In germline, CDR1 is SGHRS, CDR2 YFSETQ.

The chain joins TRBV2 to TRBJ2-1; 7 bases map to TRBD1. Germline trimming cut 5 bases from V and 3 bases from J; bases unmatched to any gene: 7. CDR1 is SNHLY, CDR2 FYNNEI, per germline. This CDR3 is built from 15 residues. The CDR3 DNA follows: TGTGCCAGCAGTCCCGGGACAGCTAGCTACAATGAGCAGTTCTTC. This codes for CASSPGTASYNEQFF.